Sequencing of this TCR beta chain was carried out in a study of blood T cells in healthy people across ages. Through a sample-barcoded 5' primer and a J-beta primer mix, a second PCR was run for roughly 7 to 12 cycles. Through a template-switch adaptor with 12 random nucleotides, each cDNA molecule received a tag. In TCRdb, the 5' RACE reads were re-called with MiXCR into one record per CDR3 protein. Among some 1.5 million distinct CDR3 sequences, about 30% were seen once, and the ten largest hold roughly 8.2%. Deletions cut 9 bases from V and 3 bases from J, with 11 bases between. Germline loops: CDR1 LNHDA, CDR2 SQIVND (reference sequence). The CDR3 sequence is 12 residues long.

The sample comprised blood. This sequence originates from a woman younger than 45 in good health. The gene calls are TRBV19 and TRBJ1-2; unclear D gene. The CDR3 coding sequence is TGTGCCAGAACTGAACAAGACTATGGCTACACCTTC. This sequence encodes CARTEQDYGYTF.